This T cell receptor (beta chain) was recovered during a study of beta chain features in type 1 diabetes (dated 2018 in TCRdb). Background on the whole study: No differences in mean age, gender distribution, total cell number or subset yield were found between patients and healthy donors. Regulatory and stem cell-like memory subsets were obtained from only 8 patients and roughly 8 healthy donors, while naive and central memory subsets were obtained from all 30 or so donors. A total of roughly 100 million sorted cells were examined across all samples, and a strong correlation was observed between cell number per subset and RNA yield. In the study, TCRB repertoires of sorted circulating CD4+ T cell subsets from recently diagnosed type 1 diabetes patients were compared with those of matched healthy donors.

The research as a whole found: Fewer insertions and more nucleotide deletions at VDJ recombination sites were observed in patients with type 1 diabetes, implying thymic rearrangement abnormalities. Type 1 diabetes patients showed a moderate but significant shortening of TCRB CDR3 length in all four CD4+ subsets. Only small numbers of individuals were included in the HLA sub-analyses, which left unresolved whether HLA type had any influence on TCRB rearrangement. PCR may preferentially amplify shorter templates, but because patient and control samples were amplified and corrected together, any resulting skew would affect both groups equally. Naive, central memory and regulatory TCRB repertoires appeared to be more alike among patients than among healthy donors. Because cDNA was sequenced instead of genomic DNA, activated cells with high expression could be over-represented, although the groups did not differ in activation or CD3 levels.

Trimming takes 0 bases off V and 7 bases off J; junction bases not matched to a gene: 3. The germline V gene encodes CDR1 GTSNPN and CDR2 SVGIG (reference sequence). The CDR3 goes from the cysteine to the phenylalanine over 13 residues. The sequence is cut down to CDR3 DNA, 39 bases in frame from base 1. This clone has a single count. The specificity of this receptor is unknown. No base quality values were provided; no much bigger clone lies one nucleotide off. The High Capacity cDNA Reverse Transcription Kit was used to reverse transcribe all of the isolated RNA, meaning that expressed TCRB transcripts were what got sequenced. Naive, central memory and regulatory T cell samples underwent deep immunoSEQ sequencing, averaging around 3.6 million total reads per sample. Sorted cells were lysed in RLT buffer, and RNA was extracted using DNase-treated RNeasy Micro or Mini kits according to cell number. Each cell subset was processed on its own to prevent cross-contamination, while patient and healthy donor samples were processed together. The immunoSEQ multiplex PCR was used to amplify TCRB sequences from cDNA, yielding 87-bp fragments that span the CDR3 region. Sequencing of the amplicons was done on the Illumina HiSeq platform. In the authors' own workflow: Synthetic template baselines were used to correct PCR bias computationally, reads within Hamming distance 2 were collapsed together, and singletons that could not be merged were discarded. Reads were aligned against IMGT so that V, D and J genes, CDR3 length and insertions or deletions at six rearrangement sites could be assigned. Within each subset, clonotype counts were normalized to the number of sorted cells before true diversity and Gini coefficients were calculated with the tcR R package. The overlap coefficient, calculated on TCRB nucleotide sequences, was used to quantify repertoire sharing. Out-of-frame TCRB sequences from naive cells were analyzed to stand in for the pre-selection repertoire. TCRdb carries this immuneACCESS record with in-frame sequences only. Its versions omit some clonotypes, under half of them owing to an unresolved V gene in the studies checked, with the rest unexplained. V, J and clone size are those of that table, while D and trimming were read from the DNA. This sample holds 240,000 or so clones; about 71% were observed only once. The top ten clonotypes cover around 0.05% of the sample.

Each donor gave one peripheral blood draw, about 110 mL on average, collected into heparinised tubes. Using a panel that included CD45RO, CCR7, CD25, CD127, CD95 and CD27, naive, central memory, regulatory and stem cell-like memory CD4+ T cells were sorted on a BD FACSAria II. All sorted populations exceeded 95% purity. PBMCs were isolated right away by Lymphoprep density gradient centrifugation and were stained directly, without culture. Samples were stained and sorted in pairs, with one healthy donor and one patient per experiment, so that batch effects were minimized. The TCR sequence derives from a man aged 25-45 years in good health. The sample comprised naive CD4+ T cells from blood. Per the publication, the cell subset or site label means: true naive CD4+ T cells. This receptor chain uses TRBV30 and TRBJ1-2, and TRBD1 matches 9 of the central bases. The CDR3 loop reads CAWSVQGAVGYTF. The nucleotide sequence is TGTGCCTGGAGTGTACAGGGGGCAGTTGGCTACACCTTC. Reference TRBV30 and TRBJ1-2 genes cover what lies past the CDR3, so the full variable domain is SQTIHQWPATLVQPVGSPLSLECTVEGTSNPNLYWYRQAAGRGLQLLFYSVGIGQISSEVPQNLSASRPQDRQFILSSKKLLLSDSGFYLCAWSVQGAVGYTFGSGTRLTVV.